These 8 T cell receptor beta chains were sequenced from one sample in a study of blood T cell repertoires in COVID-19. Produced via immunoSEQ multiplex PCR; TCRdb's table is partial and in-frame only. The table has fewer than 100,000 clones, 90% seen once. The sample was peripheral blood. The origin of the receptors is a woman over 75 with acute or convalescent COVID-19.

With regard to this clone: This specimen includes other DNA sequences encoding the same CDR3. This chain joins TRBV18 and TRBJ1-2, with D tentatively TRBD1 (6 bases). Germline-derived CDR1 and CDR2 are KGHSH and LQKENI. The CDR3 sequence is 14 residues long. The V end was cut by 3 bases, the J end by 4 bases, with 12 bases between. As DNA, the CDR3 is TGTGCCAGCTCACCCGGACAGCCCACCTATGGCTACACCTTC. Amino acid sequence: CASSPGQPTYGYTF.

The J gene is TRBJ1-2, the V gene TRBV5-1; no reliable D call. Germline CDR1 SGHRS, CDR2 YFSETQ. V lost 0 bases to trimming and J lost 2 bases, with 11 bases between them. The CDR3 consists of 15 residues. The chain's CDR3 is CASSLVGELNYGYTF. DNA for the CDR3: TGCGCCAGCAGCTTGGTTGGAGAACTGAACTATGGCTACACCTTC.

A few counts support this clone. V gene TRBV15 combines with J gene TRBJ2-2, with TRBD1 matching over 9 bases. The V gene end was trimmed by 1 base and the J gene end by 3 bases; junction bases not matched to a gene: 0. Germline V gives CDR1 LNHNV, CDR2 YYDKDF (reference sequence). The CDR3 is 15 residues long. CDR3 bases: TGTGCCACCAGCAGAGGGACAGGGGACACCGGGGAGCTGTTTTTT. It yields the protein CATSRGTGDTGELFF. Based on the CDR3 plus reference TRBV15 and TRBJ2-2, the full variable domain is DAMVIQNPRYQVTQFGKPVTLSCSQTLNHNVMYWYQQKSSQAPKLLFHYYDKDFNNEADTPDNFQSRRPNTSFCFLDIRSPGLGDTAMYLCATSRGTGDTGELFFGEGSRLTVL.

This chain links TRBV28 with TRBJ1-2, with D perhaps matching TRBD1 (5 bases). Germline V CDR1 and CDR2: MDHEN, SYDVKM. The CDR3 extends over 15 amino acids. V shed 10 bases and J shed 7 bases, with 25 bases lying between them. CDR3 coding DNA: TGTGCCACCCCAAGTCCCGACAGACCACTGGCTGGCTACACCTTC. It specifies CATPSPDRPLAGYTF.

The chain carries TRBV18 and TRBJ1-5, with D possibly matching TRBD1 (5 bases). In germline, CDR1 is KGHSH, CDR2 LQKENI. V gave up 1 base and J gave up 6 bases, with 10 bases separating them. The CDR3 runs 14 residues. The chain's CDR3 is CASSPRGGTQPQHF. In nucleotides, the CDR3 is TGTGCCAGCTCACCACGGGGAGGGACTCAGCCCCAGCATTTT.

The chain joins TRBV28 to TRBJ1-6; D not resolved. V gave up 5 bases and J gave up 10 bases, with 6 bases separating them. This CDR3 has 11 residues. Per germline, CDR1 MDHEN and CDR2 SYDVKM. The DNA for the CDR3 is TGTGCCAGCAGTAGAGGGTCACCCCTCCACTTT. Translating gives CASSRGSPLHF.

This chain joins TRBV5-5 and TRBJ1-6; TRBD1 agrees at 8 bases. There are 18 residues in the CDR3. V lost 4 bases and J lost 6; bases outside the gene matches: 15. Per germline, CDR1 SGHKS and CDR2 YYEKEE (reference sequence). In DNA, the CDR3 is TGTGCCAGCAGCCCCAGAGGGGGCGACAGGGGAATTAATTCACCCCTCCACTTT. It translates to CASSPRGGDRGINSPLHF.

The chain recombines TRBV18 with TRBJ1-6; D is ambiguous. Trimming cost V 2 bases and J 5 bases, with 10 bases left between them. CDR1 and CDR2 from the germline V gene are KGHSH and LQKENI. The CDR3 loop spans 15 amino acids. The CDR3 loop reads CASSPGLTDNSPLHF. DNA for the CDR3: TGTGCCAGCTCACCAGGTCTGACTGATAATTCACCCCTCCACTTT.